This TCR beta chain is from a study of beta chain features in type 1 diabetes. Remarks on this clone: Its antigen is as yet unknown.

This CDR3 has 17 amino acids. V was shortened by 4 bases and J by 3 bases, with 19 bases between the two germline ends. Germline V lookup: CDR1 SGHTA, CDR2 FQGNSA. Reverse transcription of all isolated RNA meant that expressed TCRB transcripts were sequenced. The table came from immunoSEQ multiplex PCR; TCRdb's copy has only in-frame clones and leaves some out. The data contain some 150,000 clones, less than 15% of them singletons. Each of the sorted populations had a purity greater than 95%. Study findings and constraints: Type 1 diabetes patients had TCRB CDR3s that were shorter (moderately but significantly so) in all four CD4+ subsets. Fewer insertions but more deletions were seen at VDJ junctions in type 1 diabetes patients.

This rearrangement joins TRBV7-2 to TRBJ1-5; D remains unclear. What was sequenced was central memory CD4+ T cells from blood. This TCR was sampled from a man between 18 and 35 years old with type 1 diabetes. CDR3 in amino acids: CASSSLPPAAFNQPQHF. The CDR3 DNA follows: TGTGCCAGCAGCTCATTGCCCCCGGCAGCCTTCAATCAGCCCCAGCATTTT.